This TCR beta chain was profiled in a study of T cell responses to AZD1222 COVID-19 vaccine. Overall study findings and caveats: With dominance at 160-218 and 743-854, vaccine-associated CD4 TCRs spanned spike.

Of note for this clone: Its antigen is unidentified.

Using immunoSEQ multiplex PCR, the repertoire was profiled, and TCRdb retains in-frame clones only, with some absent. Seen here are approximately 150,000 clones, around 90% observed once, and the top ten hold around 2.1%. Germline trimming cut 4 bases from V and 5 bases from J; bases unmatched to any gene: 6. CDR1 is MGHRA and CDR2 is YSYEKL in the germline V gene. The CDR3 extends over 14 amino acids. Second doses at about 4 or about 12 weeks were pooled. This receptor was taken from an adult who received the AZD1222 COVID-19 vaccine. The sequencing here drew on peripheral blood, taken 28 days after the second AZD1222 dose. This rearrangement joins TRBV4-1 to TRBJ2-7; 9 positions agree with TRBD2. The CDR3 loop is CASSPSGIHDEQYF. DNA of the CDR3: TGCGCCAGCAGCCCTAGCGGGATTCACGACGAGCAGTACTTC.